Detailed here is one TCR beta chain. Clones were sequenced by immunoSEQ multiplex PCR, and TCRdb holds only the in-frame ones, with some missing. The sample shows some 130,000 clones, 80% to 90% of them seen only once. The data belong to a study of cytotoxic CD8 clonotypes in ibrutinib-treated CLL. CDR1 is SGHRS, CDR2 YFSETQ, per germline. This CDR3 has 19 amino acids. With 3 bases clipped from V and 0 bases from J, the junction kept 12 bases outside the gene matches. The TCR was taken from a human donor with chronic lymphocytic leukemia. The sample here was PBMCs, taken after 24 months of ibrutinib treatment. This chain joins TRBV5-1 and TRBJ2-6; 7 nucleotides match TRBD1. The CDR3 sequence: CASSSVATGAYSGANVLTF. CDR3 bases: TGCGCCAGCAGCTCAGTGGCTACAGGGGCTTACTCTGGGGCCAACGTCCTGACTTTC. The whole variable domain, filled in from reference TRBV5-1 and TRBJ2-6, reads KAGVTQTPRYLIKTRGQQVTLSCSPISGHRSVSWYQQTPGQGLQFLFEYFSETQRNKGNFPGRFSGRQFSNSRSEMNVSTLELGDSALYLCASSSVATGAYSGANVLTFGAGSRLTVL.